This T cell receptor beta chain was captured in a study of shared clonotypes between healthy human individuals (TCRdb year 2020). Some background on the complete study: A couple of women and three men aged 18 to 49 years were included in the cohort. Each donor's leukapheresis produced roughly between roughly 0.85 and 9.5 billion PBMCs. To estimate repertoire size and how much clonotypes are shared between individuals, the study performed deep sequencing of blood TCR repertoires from roughly five healthy adults. Different laboratories and diverse techniques were used to prepare libraries and sequence TCR repertoires, to increase sequencing depth and limit assay-specific biases.

Results the study describes overall, beyond this receptor: Pairwise subsampling indicated that sequencing depth was expected to affect the degree of clonotype sharing among donors. The small number of donors limited the genetic and exposure-history diversity represented. Only blood was sampled, and tissue TCR repertoires likely differ from those in blood.

TCR CDR3 regions were amplified from genomic DNA by multiplex PCR using the deep immunoSEQ assay. Extracted genomic DNA from each cell subset was distributed evenly across all wells of several immunoSEQ 96-well plates, and each plate was treated as a replicate. Each replicate PCR for unsorted PBMC received about 310 ng genomic DNA, equal to about 30,000 T cell genomes. Genomic DNA from unsorted PBMC was sequenced over ten immunoSEQ deep assay plates. The purified libraries were quantified using a Qubit 3.0 fluorometer, sized with a Bioanalyzer 2100, and then quantified again using the KAPA Library Quantification kit. Every immunoSEQ 96-well plate was sequenced on a dedicated single-read 150-cycle Illumina NextSeq 550 flow cell. As for how the authors treated the data: Because only junctional sequences without quality scores were contained in the immunoSEQ output, filtering matching that applied to full-length reads could not be performed. Sequences were annotated with PyIR, a Python wrapper for IgBLAST v1.9, and V/J genes and CDR3 were assigned using IMGT germline references. Reads with weak V/J assignments (E-value above 1e-6), missing CDR3, stop codons, out-of-frame junctions, or ambiguous translated residues were removed. A V3J clonotype was defined by an identical inferred V gene, J gene, and CDR3 amino acid sequence. The percentage overlap between two repertoires was calculated by dividing the number of shared unique clonotypes by the size of the smaller repertoire. Three approaches were used to assess repertoire richness: RTK rarefaction, the Chao1 estimator, and Recon v2.1 estimates of unobserved clonotypes. TCRdb holds this immuneACCESS table with in-frame rearrangements only. Some clones are missing; in checked studies, unresolved V genes explain under half, and the rest has no known cause. V, J and clone size reflect that table, while D and trimming were determined from the DNA. Within this sample are 450,000 to 500,000 clones, with more than 75% of them counted one time only. Clones ranked in the top ten supply about 12% of the sample.

In regard to this clone: It lacks a known antigen. Base qualities are not provided; no much larger clone lies one nucleotide away.

Donors were healthy HIV-negative adults with no recently reported acute infections or vaccinations. Every donor was a Caucasian adult residing in Nashville, Tennessee, USA. In the unsorted samples, 85 million to 100 million PBMCs were counted, and genomic DNA was extracted using the QIAamp DNA Blood Mini kit. Blood was collected by leukapheresis, and PBMCs were isolated by Ficoll-Histopaque density gradient centrifugation and then cryopreserved in liquid nitrogen vapor phase. The source is a woman between 40 and 55 years old in good health. Some clones in this sample may be carry-over from other donors' samples. Sequences were obtained from PBMCs.

In nucleotide form, the sequence is TGTGCCAGCAGCGTGGACGGCAATCAGCCCCAGCATTTT. Its product reads: CASSVDGNQPQHF. The chain is encoded by TRBV7-9 joined to TRBJ1-5, with the D gene uncertain. V drops 5 bases and J drops 2 bases, leaving 7 bases in between. The CDR3, cysteine through phenylalanine, is 13 amino acids long. Only the CDR3 region is kept as DNA, spanning 39 bases read in frame from base 1. The germline V gene encodes CDR1 SEHNR and CDR2 FQNEAQ (reference sequence).